Below are 29 T cell receptor beta chains sequenced from a single sample in a study of blood T cell repertoires in COVID-19. Data came from immunoSEQ multiplex PCR; TCRdb stores just in-frame clones and leaves some out. The sample includes 150,000 to 250,000 clones, roughly 94% of them seen just once. The sample was peripheral blood. The source of these receptors is a man aged 25-45 years with COVID-19, enrolled during active disease.

The V call is TRBV6-1, the J call TRBJ2-1; D gene unclear. Trimming pared 3 bases from V and 11 bases from J, leaving 8 bases between. Germline CDR1 and CDR2: MNHNS and SASEGT. The CDR3 is 11 residues long. CDR3 amino acids: CASSEEMQQFF. As DNA, the CDR3 is TGTGCCAGCAGTGAGGAGATGCAGCAGTTCTTC.

The chain carries TRBV25-1 and TRBJ2-6; perhaps TRBD1 as D (6 bases). In germline, CDR1 is MGHDK, CDR2 SYGVNS. Trimming shortened V by 5 bases and J by 0 bases, and 11 bases separated the two germline ends. The CDR3 runs 16 residues. The CDR3 is CASSSGTYSGANVLTF. The CDR3 DNA reads TGTGCCAGCAGTTCCGGGACATACTCTGGGGCCAACGTCCTGACTTTC.

The J gene is TRBJ1-6, the V gene TRBV19; 8 nucleotides match TRBD1. V was pared by 5 bases and J by 6 bases, with 6 bases of the junction left unmatched. Germline V CDR1 and CDR2: LNHDA, SQIVND (reference sequence). The CDR3 contains 15 residues. The CDR3 DNA is TGTGCCAGTAGTGCCGACAGGGGAGGTAATTCACCCCTCCACTTT. It yields the protein CASSADRGGNSPLHF. Full variable domain (rest looked up from reference TRBV19 and TRBJ1-6): DGGITQSPKYLFRKEGQNVTLSCEQNLNHDAMYWYRQDPGQGLRLIYYSQIVNDFQKGDIAEGYSVSREKKESFPLTVTSAQKNPTAFYLCASSADRGGNSPLHFGNGTRLTVT.

The genes are TRBV7-2 and TRBJ2-2, with 9 bases fitting TRBD2. Trimming at V came to 0 bases and at J to 5 bases, leaving 1 base not matched to a gene. CDR3 length: 15 amino acids. CDR1 and CDR2 (germline): SGHTA, FQGNSA. The CDR3 region has the DNA TGTGCCAGCAGCTTAGCAAGCGGGGGGACCGGGGAGCTGTTTTTT. This gives the protein CASSLASGGTGELFF.

With respect to this clone: Other DNA sequences in this specimen translate into the identical CDR3. V usage is TRBV3-1 (or the pseudogene TRBV3-2) and J usage is TRBJ1-3, with D possibly being TRBD1 (5 bases). Germline V gene sequence: CDR1 LGHDT, CDR2 YNNKEL (reference sequence). V lost 4 bases, J lost 4 bases, and 14 bases lay in between. The CDR3 contains 15 residues. Here the CDR3 DNA reads TGTGCCAGCAGCCCCATCGGGGGATCCGGAAACACCATATATTTT. Translation gives CASSPIGGSGNTIYF.

This clone occurred once. The chain recombines TRBV29-1 with TRBJ2-7; 7 nucleotides agree with TRBD1. CDR1 is SQVTM, CDR2 ANQGSEA, per germline. The V and J ends lost 7 bases and 7 bases, in that order; junction bases with no gene match: 10. This CDR3 is 12 amino acids long. DNA for the CDR3: TGCAGCGCCAACCGACAGGGCGGGGAGCAGTACTTC. Residues: CSANRQGGEQYF.

The chain combines TRBV15 with TRBJ1-2; weak D call: TRBD1 (6 bases). The CDR3 runs to 14 residues. The germline gives CDR1 LNHNV, CDR2 YYDKDF (reference sequence). Deletions cut 3 bases from V and 4 bases from J, with 12 bases between. CDR3 region: CATSRNRAGYGYTF. CDR3 in DNA: TGTGCCACCAGCAGGAACAGGGCTGGCTATGGCTACACCTTC.

The genes are TRBV19 and TRBJ2-3; TRBD1 is a possible D gene (5 bases). Germline CDR1 and CDR2: LNHDA and SQIVND (reference sequence). The CDR3 is 14 amino acids. V was pared by 8 bases and J by 1 base, with 13 bases between. CDR3 region: CASSTDGGTDTQYF. The CDR3 DNA is TGTGCCAGTTCGACAGACGGTGGCACAGATACGCAGTATTTT. Based on the CDR3 plus reference TRBV19 and TRBJ2-3, the full variable domain is DGGITQSPKYLFRKEGQNVTLSCEQNLNHDAMYWYRQDPGQGLRLIYYSQIVNDFQKGDIAEGYSVSREKKESFPLTVTSAQKNPTAFYLCASSTDGGTDTQYFGPGTRLTVL.

The chain uses TRBV7-9 and TRBJ2-1; D perhaps matches TRBD2 (5 bases). CDR1 and CDR2 from the germline V gene are SEHNR and FQNEAQ (reference sequence). V lost 1 base, J lost 11 bases, and 9 bases lay in between. This CDR3 spans 12 amino acids. CDR3 residues: CASSLDGEKQFF. The DNA of the CDR3 is TGTGCCAGCAGCTTAGACGGGGAAAAGCAGTTCTTC. Full variable domain (missing parts from reference TRBV7-9 and TRBJ2-1): DTGVSQNPRHKITKRGQNVTFRCDPISEHNRLYWYRQTLGQGPEFLTYFQNEAQLEKSRLLSDRFSAERPKGSFSTLEIQRTEQGDSAMYLCASSLDGEKQFFGPGTRLTVL.

CDR3 coding DNA: TGTGCCAGCTCCTACGGGACAGGGAATGAAAAACTGTTTTTT. Protein: CASSYGTGNEKLFF. The chain links TRBV2 to TRBJ1-4; the match to TRBD1 covers 9 bases. Germline V gene lookup returns CDR1 SNHLY and CDR2 FYNNEI. The CDR3 loop spans 14 amino acids. With V trimmed by 8 bases and J by 5 bases, 6 bases remained unmatched.

The J gene is TRBJ2-2, the V gene TRBV11-1; D uncertain. The germline CDR1 and CDR2 sequences are SGHAT and FQDESV (reference sequence). V was clipped by 2 bases and J by 8 bases, with 12 bases between them. The CDR3 length is 14 residues. CDR3 in amino acids: CASSLPQLGGELFF. The CDR3 nucleotides are TGTGCCAGCAGCTTACCGCAGCTAGGAGGGGAGCTGTTTTTT.

The V call is TRBV2, the J call TRBJ1-2, with D tentatively TRBD1 (6 bases). Germline V gives CDR1 SNHLY, CDR2 FYNNEI. The CDR3 runs to 14 residues. The V gene lost 5 bases and the J gene lost 1 base, with 11 bases spanning the gap. DNA for the CDR3: TGTGCCAGCAGTAGGGACATAAATAACTATGGCTACACCTTC. It is translated as CASSRDINNYGYTF.

This rearrangement joins TRBV29-1 to TRBJ1-3; no clear D gene. Germline V gives CDR1 SQVTM, CDR2 ANQGSEA. V shed 4 bases and J shed 0 bases, with 7 bases lying between them. The CDR3 has 13 amino acids. For the CDR3, the DNA is TGCAGCGTTGCGACAAACTCTGGAAACACCATATATTTT. It codes for CSVATNSGNTIYF.

This chain uses TRBV7-6 with TRBJ2-3, with 12 bases aligning to TRBD2. V was clipped by 4 bases and J by 4 bases; unmatched bases: 6. The CDR3 sequence is 16 residues long. Germline V gene sequence: CDR1 SGHVS, CDR2 FNYEAQ. The CDR3 nucleotides read TGTGCCAGCAGCTCCGCTCTAGCGGGGGGGCCAGATACGCAGTATTTT. Amino acid sequence: CASSSALAGGPDTQYF.

Only one count was recorded for this clone. The chain joins TRBV19 to TRBJ2-1; 9 nucleotides match TRBD1. This CDR3 is 15 amino acids long. V shed 3 bases, J shed 5 bases, and the junction held 5 bases outside the gene matches. Germline CDR1 and CDR2: LNHDA and SQIVND (reference sequence). The CDR3 sequence: CASSMLGQGNNEQFF. Here the CDR3 DNA reads TGTGCCAGTAGTATGCTCGGACAGGGGAACAATGAGCAGTTCTTC.

V gene TRBV7-3 combines with J gene TRBJ2-3; 7 bases match TRBD1. The CDR3 contains 14 residues. CDR1 is SGHTA, CDR2 FQGTGA, per germline. Trimming at V came to 3 bases and at J to 5 bases, leaving 5 bases not matched to a gene. The CDR3 protein is CASSLRGPEDTQYF. The CDR3 DNA follows: TGTGCCAGCAGCTTGAGGGGGCCGGAAGATACGCAGTATTTT.

This sequence joins TRBV12-3 or TRBV12-4 and TRBJ1-2; tentatively, D is TRBD1 (5 bases). Trimming left V 2 bases short and J 6 bases short, with 7 bases between. The CDR3 loop spans 12 amino acids. CDR3 nucleotides: TGTGCCAGCAGTTTATGGGGGGATGGCTACACCTTC. This encodes CASSLWGDGYTF.

Concerning this clone itself: Distinct nucleotide sequences in the sample also encode this CDR3. This chain links TRBV2 with TRBJ1-2; 9 bases are a match to TRBD1. V dropped 6 bases and J dropped 7; count of bases not matched to a gene: 6. CDR1 is SNHLY and CDR2 is FYNNEI in the germline V gene. This CDR3 comprises 13 residues. Here the CDR3 reads CASSEGQGLGYTF. The CDR3 DNA is TGTGCCAGCAGCGAGGGACAGGGCCTTGGCTACACCTTC.

The V call is TRBV10-3, the J call TRBJ1-2, with D possibly TRBD1 on 5 matching bases. Germline V gene sequence: CDR1 ENHRY, CDR2 SYGVKD. Between the trimmed V and J ends, which lost 2 bases and 6 bases, there was a span of 13 bases. The CDR3 totals 14 residues. CDR3 DNA: TGTGCCATCAGTGAGCGGGGGGTCAGGAATGGCTACACCTTC. The encoded protein is CAISERGVRNGYTF.

The V gene is TRBV12-3 or TRBV12-4, the J gene TRBJ1-2, with 8 nucleotides matching TRBD1. The V gene end was trimmed by 8 bases and the J gene end by 7 bases; junction bases not matched to a gene: 6. The CDR3 is 12 amino acids. The CDR3 nucleotides read TGTGCCAGCGGGACAGGCGCAGGTGGCTACACCTTC. It yields the protein CASGTGAGGYTF.

The sample holds one count of this clone. This chain uses TRBV7-3 with TRBJ2-2; D not certain. From germline, CDR1 is SGHTA and CDR2 FQGTGA. CDR3 length: 15 amino acids. Trimming took 4 bases from V and 2 from J, leaving 11 bases between them. The CDR3 sequence is CASSSEPRNTGELFF. The DNA for the CDR3 is TGTGCCAGCAGCTCCGAGCCTAGAAACACCGGGGAGCTGTTTTTT. Filled out from reference TRBV7-3 and TRBJ2-2, the complete variable domain reads GAGVSQTPSNKVTEKGKYVELRCDPISGHTALYWYRQSLGQGPEFLIYFQGTGAADDSGLPNDRFFAVRPEGSVSTLKIQRTERGDSAVYLCASSSEPRNTGELFFGEGSRLTVL.

This clone has just one count. J is TRBJ1-2 and V is TRBV19, with no clear D. Between the trimmed V and J ends, which lost 3 bases and 0 bases, there was a span of 8 bases. The length of the CDR3 is 14 residues. Germline CDR1 reads LNHDA; CDR2 reads SQIVND (reference sequence). The CDR3 protein is CASSMGGTNYGYTF. The CDR3 DNA sequence: TGTGCCAGTAGTATGGGAGGGACTAACTATGGCTACACCTTC.

V and J are TRBV7-2 and TRBJ1-5, with D unclear. CDR3 length: 15 amino acids. V dropped 1 base and J dropped 0 bases, with 7 bases sitting between them. Germline-derived CDR1 and CDR2 are SGHTA and FQGNSA. The DNA of the CDR3 is TGTGCCAGCAGCTTAGGCCACTATAGCAATCAGCCCCAGCATTTT. This translates into CASSLGHYSNQPQHF.

The chain joins TRBV19 to TRBJ1-2; 8 bases match TRBD1. The CDR3 is 13 amino acids. The trim removed 5 bases at V and 3 bases at J, leaving 2 bases unmatched. The germline CDR1 and CDR2 sequences are LNHDA and SQIVND (reference sequence). CDR3 sequence (DNA): TGTGCCAGTAGTTCGGGACAGGACTATGGCTACACCTTC. This codes for CASSSGQDYGYTF.

This clone turned up a few times. The rearrangement joins TRBV12-3 or TRBV12-4 to TRBJ1-1; perhaps TRBD1 as D (5 bases). Trimming removed 4 bases at V and 3 bases at J, with 9 bases between. This CDR3 has 13 amino acids. The CDR3 DNA follows: TGTGCCAGCAGTTCAGGGTTCTACACTGAAGCTTTCTTT. As protein: CASSSGFYTEAFF.

This sequence joins TRBV18 and TRBJ2-7; 7 bases map to TRBD2. V was clipped by 4 bases and J by 5 bases; unmatched bases: 5. CDR1 and CDR2 from the germline V gene are KGHSH and LQKENI. CDR3 length equals 13 residues. The CDR3 loop is CASSRGGVDEQYF. CDR3 DNA sequence: TGTGCCAGCTCACGGGGGGGAGTGGACGAGCAGTACTTC.

This sequence joins TRBV27 and TRBJ2-5; a possible D gene is TRBD1 (6 bases). CDR1 is MNHEY, CDR2 SMNVEV, per germline (reference sequence). This CDR3 region has 14 residues. Trimming stripped 10 bases from V and 2 bases from J, with 17 bases between. Written as DNA, the CDR3 is TGTGCCACCCCAGGGACACTCAGGCAAGAGACCCAGTACTTC. Its protein product is CATPGTLRQETQYF.

The chain uses TRBV7-9 and TRBJ2-2; perhaps TRBD2 as D (6 bases). Trimming left V 3 bases short and J 2 bases short, with 13 bases between. CDR1 is SEHNR, CDR2 FQNEAQ, per germline (reference sequence). CDR3 size: 16 residues. This chain's CDR3 is CASSFVRDFNTGELFF. DNA for the CDR3: TGTGCCAGCAGCTTCGTCCGGGACTTTAACACCGGGGAGCTGTTTTTT.

V usage is TRBV6-5 and J usage is TRBJ1-1; perhaps TRBD1 as D (6 bases). The CDR3 runs to 14 residues. Germline CDR1 is MNHEY and CDR2 is SVGAGI. Trimming removed 7 bases from V and 1 base from J, with 13 bases in between. The CDR3, as DNA: TGTGCCAGCATGGATCCAGGGGCGAACACTGAAGCTTTCTTT. Protein: CASMDPGANTEAFF.